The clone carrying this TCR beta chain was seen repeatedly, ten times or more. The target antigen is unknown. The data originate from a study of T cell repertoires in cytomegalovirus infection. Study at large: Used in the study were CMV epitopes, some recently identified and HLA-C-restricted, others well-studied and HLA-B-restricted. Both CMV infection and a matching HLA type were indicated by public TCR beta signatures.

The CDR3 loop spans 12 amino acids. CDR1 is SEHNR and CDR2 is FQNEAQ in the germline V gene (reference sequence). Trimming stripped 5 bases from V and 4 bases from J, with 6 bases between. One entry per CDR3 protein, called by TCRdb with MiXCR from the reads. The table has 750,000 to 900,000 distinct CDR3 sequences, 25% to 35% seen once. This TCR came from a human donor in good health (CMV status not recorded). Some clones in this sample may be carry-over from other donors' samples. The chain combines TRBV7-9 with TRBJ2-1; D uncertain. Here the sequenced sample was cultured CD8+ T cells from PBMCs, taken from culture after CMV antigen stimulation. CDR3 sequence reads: CASSRDYNEQFF. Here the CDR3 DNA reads TGTGCCAGCAGCCGAGATTACAATGAGCAGTTCTTC. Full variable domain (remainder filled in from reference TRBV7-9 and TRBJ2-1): DTGVSQNPRHKITKRGQNVTFRCDPISEHNRLYWYRQTLGQGPEFLTYFQNEAQLEKSRLLSDRFSAERPKGSFSTLEIQRTEQGDSAMYLCASSRDYNEQFFGPGTRLTVL.